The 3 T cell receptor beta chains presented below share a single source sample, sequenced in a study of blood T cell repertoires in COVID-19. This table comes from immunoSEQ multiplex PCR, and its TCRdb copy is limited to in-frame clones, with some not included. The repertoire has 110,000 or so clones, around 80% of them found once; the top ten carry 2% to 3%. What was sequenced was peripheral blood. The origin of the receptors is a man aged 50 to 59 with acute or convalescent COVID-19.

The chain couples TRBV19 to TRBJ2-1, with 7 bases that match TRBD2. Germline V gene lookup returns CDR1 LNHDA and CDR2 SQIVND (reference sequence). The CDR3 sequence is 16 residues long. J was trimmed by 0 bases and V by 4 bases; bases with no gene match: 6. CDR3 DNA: TGTGCCAGTAGTACCCCTAGCGGTGACTCCTACAATGAGCAGTTCTTC. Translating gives CASSTPSGDSYNEQFF.

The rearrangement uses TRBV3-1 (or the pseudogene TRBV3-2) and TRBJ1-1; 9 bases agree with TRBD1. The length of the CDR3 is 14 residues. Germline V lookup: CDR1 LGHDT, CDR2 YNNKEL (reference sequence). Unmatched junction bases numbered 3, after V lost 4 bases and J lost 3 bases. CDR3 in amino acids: CASSPRTGDTEAFF. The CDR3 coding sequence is TGTGCCAGCAGCCCGCGGACAGGGGACACTGAAGCTTTCTTT.

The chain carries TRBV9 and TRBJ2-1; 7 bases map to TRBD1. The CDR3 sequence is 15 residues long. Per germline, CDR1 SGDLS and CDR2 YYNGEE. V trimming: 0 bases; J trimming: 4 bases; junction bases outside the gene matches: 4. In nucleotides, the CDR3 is TGTGCCAGCAGCGTAGGAAGGGGGCCGTACAATGAGCAGTTCTTC. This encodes CASSVGRGPYNEQFF.